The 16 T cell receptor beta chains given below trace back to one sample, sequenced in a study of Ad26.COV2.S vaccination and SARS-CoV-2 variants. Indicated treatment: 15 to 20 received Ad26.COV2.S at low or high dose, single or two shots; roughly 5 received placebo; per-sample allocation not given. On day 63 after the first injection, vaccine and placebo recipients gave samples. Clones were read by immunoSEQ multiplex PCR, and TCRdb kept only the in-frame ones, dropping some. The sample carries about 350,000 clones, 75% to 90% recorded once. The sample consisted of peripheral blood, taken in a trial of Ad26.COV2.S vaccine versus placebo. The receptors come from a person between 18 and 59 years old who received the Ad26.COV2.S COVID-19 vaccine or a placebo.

CDR3 loop: CASRGTGTGNTIYF. Here the CDR3 DNA reads TGTGCCAGCAGGGGGACAGGGACAGGAAACACCATATATTTT. The chain uses TRBV2 and TRBJ1-3; 9 bases are shared with TRBD1. The CDR3 is 14 residues long. CDR1 SNHLY and CDR2 FYNNEI come from the germline V gene. Trimming at V came to 6 bases and at J to 4 bases, leaving 4 bases not matched to a gene. Full variable domain (missing parts from reference TRBV2 and TRBJ1-3): EPEVTQTPSHQVTQMGQEVILRCVPISNHLYFYWYRQILGQKVEFLVSFYNNEISEKSEIFDDQFSVERPDGSNFTLKIRSTKLEDSAMYFCASRGTGTGNTIYFGEGSWLTVV.

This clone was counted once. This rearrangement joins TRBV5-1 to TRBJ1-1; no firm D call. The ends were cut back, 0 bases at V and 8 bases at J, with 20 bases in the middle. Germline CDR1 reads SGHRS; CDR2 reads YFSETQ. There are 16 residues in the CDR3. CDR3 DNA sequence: TGCGCCAGCAGCTTGGGGGAGACTCGAGGGCTCTTAGAAGCTTTCTTT. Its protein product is CASSLGETRGLLEAFF.

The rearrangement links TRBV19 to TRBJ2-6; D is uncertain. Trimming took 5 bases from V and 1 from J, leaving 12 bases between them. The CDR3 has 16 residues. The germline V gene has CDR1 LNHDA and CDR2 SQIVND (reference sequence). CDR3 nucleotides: TGTGCCAGTAGTGCAACCCCAGTATCTGGGGCCAACGTCCTGACTTTC. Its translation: CASSATPVSGANVLTF.

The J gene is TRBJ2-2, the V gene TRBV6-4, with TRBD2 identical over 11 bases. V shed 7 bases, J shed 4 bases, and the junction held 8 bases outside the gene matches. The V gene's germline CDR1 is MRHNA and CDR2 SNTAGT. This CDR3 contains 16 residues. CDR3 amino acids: CASKASGGRGTGELFF. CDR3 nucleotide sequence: TGTGCCAGCAAGGCTAGCGGGGGGCGCGGCACCGGGGAGCTGTTTTTT.

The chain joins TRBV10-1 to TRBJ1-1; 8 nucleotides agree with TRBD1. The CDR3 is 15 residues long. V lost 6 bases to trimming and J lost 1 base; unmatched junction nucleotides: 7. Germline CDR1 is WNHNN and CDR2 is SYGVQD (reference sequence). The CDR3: CASRARTGTNTEAFF. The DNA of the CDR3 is TGCGCCAGCAGGGCCCGGACAGGGACGAACACTGAAGCTTTCTTT.

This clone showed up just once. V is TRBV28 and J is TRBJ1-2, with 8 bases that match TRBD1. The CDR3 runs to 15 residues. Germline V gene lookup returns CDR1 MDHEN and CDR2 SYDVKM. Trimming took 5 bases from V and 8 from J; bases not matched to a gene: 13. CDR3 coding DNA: TGTGCCAGCAGTCTCGGACAGGGAGATATACGGGGCTACACCTTC. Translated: CASSLGQGDIRGYTF.

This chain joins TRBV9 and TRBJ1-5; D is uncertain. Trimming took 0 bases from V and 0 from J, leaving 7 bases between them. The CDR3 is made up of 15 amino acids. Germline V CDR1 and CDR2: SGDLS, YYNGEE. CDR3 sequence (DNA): TGTGCCAGCAGCGTAGACGGTAATAGCAATCAGCCCCAGCATTTT. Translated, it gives CASSVDGNSNQPQHF. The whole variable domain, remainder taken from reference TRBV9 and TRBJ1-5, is DSGVTQTPKHLITATGQRVTLRCSPRSGDLSVYWYQQSLDQGLQFLIQYYNGEERAKGNILERFSAQQFPDLHSELNLSSLELGDSALYFCASSVDGNSNQPQHFGDGTRLSIL.

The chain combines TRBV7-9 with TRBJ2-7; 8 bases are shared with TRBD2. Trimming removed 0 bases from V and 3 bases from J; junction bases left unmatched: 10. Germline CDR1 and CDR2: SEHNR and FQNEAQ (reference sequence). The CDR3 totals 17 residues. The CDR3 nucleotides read TGTGCCAGCAGCTTAGCTGTACCTCCGGGAGGGAGCTACGAGCAGTACTTC. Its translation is CASSLAVPPGGSYEQYF.

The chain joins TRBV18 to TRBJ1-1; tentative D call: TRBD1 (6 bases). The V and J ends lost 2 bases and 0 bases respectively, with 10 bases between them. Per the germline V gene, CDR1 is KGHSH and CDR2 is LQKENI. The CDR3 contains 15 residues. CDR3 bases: TGTGCCAGCTCACCAGGGACAAACTTGAACACTGAAGCTTTCTTT. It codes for CASSPGTNLNTEAFF.

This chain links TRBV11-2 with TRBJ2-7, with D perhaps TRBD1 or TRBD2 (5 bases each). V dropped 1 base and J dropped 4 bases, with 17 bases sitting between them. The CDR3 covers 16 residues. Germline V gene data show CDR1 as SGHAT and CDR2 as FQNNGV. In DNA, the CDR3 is TGTGCCAGCAGCTTAGGAGGGGTCGATCTGGGGTACGAGCAGTACTTC. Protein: CASSLGGVDLGYEQYF.

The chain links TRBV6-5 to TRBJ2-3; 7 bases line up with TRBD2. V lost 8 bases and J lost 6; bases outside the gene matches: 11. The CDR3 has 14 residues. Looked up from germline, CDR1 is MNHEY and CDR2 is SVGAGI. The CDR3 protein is CASHTSASPDTQYF. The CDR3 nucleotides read TGTGCCAGCCATACTAGCGCCTCCCCGGATACGCAGTATTTT.

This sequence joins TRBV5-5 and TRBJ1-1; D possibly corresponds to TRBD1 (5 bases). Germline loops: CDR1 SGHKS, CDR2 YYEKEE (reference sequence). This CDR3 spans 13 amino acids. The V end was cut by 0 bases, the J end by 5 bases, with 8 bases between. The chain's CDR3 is CASSLAEGTEAFF. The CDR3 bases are TGTGCCAGCAGCTTGGCCGAGGGGACTGAAGCTTTCTTT.

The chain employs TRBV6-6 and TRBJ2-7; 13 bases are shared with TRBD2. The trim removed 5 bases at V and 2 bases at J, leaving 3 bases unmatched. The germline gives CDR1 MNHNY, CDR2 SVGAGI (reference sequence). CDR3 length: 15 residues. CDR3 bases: TGTGCCAGCAGTGGGACTAGCGGGGTTCCCTACGAGCAGTACTTC. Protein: CASSGTSGVPYEQYF.

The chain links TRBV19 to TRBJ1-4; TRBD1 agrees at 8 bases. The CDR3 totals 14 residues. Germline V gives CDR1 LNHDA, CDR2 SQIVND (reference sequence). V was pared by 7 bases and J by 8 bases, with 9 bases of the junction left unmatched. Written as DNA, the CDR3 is TGTGCCAGTATTGCTACCGGACAGGGAGAAAAACTGTTTTTT. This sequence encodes CASIATGQGEKLFF.

CDR3: CASSLKVTQYF. The DNA for the CDR3 is TGTGCCAGCAGTTTAAAAGTGACCCAGTACTTC. This rearrangement joins TRBV28 to TRBJ2-5, with D unresolved. CDR1 is MDHEN, CDR2 SYDVKM, per germline. Trimming removed 2 bases from V and 7 bases from J, with 5 bases in between. The CDR3 has 11 amino acids. The variable domain in full, completed from reference TRBV28 and TRBJ2-5, reads DVKVTQSSRYLVKRTGEKVFLECVQDMDHENMFWYRQDPGLGLRLIYFSYDVKMKEKGDIPEGYSVSREKKERFSLILESASTNQTSMYLCASSLKVTQYFGPGTRLLVL.

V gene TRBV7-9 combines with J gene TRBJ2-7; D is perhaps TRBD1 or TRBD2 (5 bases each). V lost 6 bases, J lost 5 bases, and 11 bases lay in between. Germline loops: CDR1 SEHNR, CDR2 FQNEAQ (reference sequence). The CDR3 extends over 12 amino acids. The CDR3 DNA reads TGTGCCAGCAGTTGGGGGATCGACGAGCAGTACTTC. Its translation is CASSWGIDEQYF.